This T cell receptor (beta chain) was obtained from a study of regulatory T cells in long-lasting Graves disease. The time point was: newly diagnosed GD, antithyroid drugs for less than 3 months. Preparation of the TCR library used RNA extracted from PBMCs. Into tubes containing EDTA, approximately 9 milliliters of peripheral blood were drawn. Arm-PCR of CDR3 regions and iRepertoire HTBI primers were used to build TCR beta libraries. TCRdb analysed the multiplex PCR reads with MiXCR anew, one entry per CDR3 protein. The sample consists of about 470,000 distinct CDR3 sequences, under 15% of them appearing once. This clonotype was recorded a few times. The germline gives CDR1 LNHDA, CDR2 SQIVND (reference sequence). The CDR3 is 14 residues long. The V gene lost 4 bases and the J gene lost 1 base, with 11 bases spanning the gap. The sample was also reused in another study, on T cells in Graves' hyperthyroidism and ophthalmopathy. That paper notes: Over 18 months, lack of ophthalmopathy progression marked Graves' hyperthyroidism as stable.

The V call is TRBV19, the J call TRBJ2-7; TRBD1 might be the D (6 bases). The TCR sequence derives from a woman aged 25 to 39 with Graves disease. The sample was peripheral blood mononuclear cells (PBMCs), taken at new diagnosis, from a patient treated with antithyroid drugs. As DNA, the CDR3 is TGTGCCAGTAGTACCCCACAGGGATCCTACGAGCAGTACTTC. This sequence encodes CASSTPQGSYEQYF.